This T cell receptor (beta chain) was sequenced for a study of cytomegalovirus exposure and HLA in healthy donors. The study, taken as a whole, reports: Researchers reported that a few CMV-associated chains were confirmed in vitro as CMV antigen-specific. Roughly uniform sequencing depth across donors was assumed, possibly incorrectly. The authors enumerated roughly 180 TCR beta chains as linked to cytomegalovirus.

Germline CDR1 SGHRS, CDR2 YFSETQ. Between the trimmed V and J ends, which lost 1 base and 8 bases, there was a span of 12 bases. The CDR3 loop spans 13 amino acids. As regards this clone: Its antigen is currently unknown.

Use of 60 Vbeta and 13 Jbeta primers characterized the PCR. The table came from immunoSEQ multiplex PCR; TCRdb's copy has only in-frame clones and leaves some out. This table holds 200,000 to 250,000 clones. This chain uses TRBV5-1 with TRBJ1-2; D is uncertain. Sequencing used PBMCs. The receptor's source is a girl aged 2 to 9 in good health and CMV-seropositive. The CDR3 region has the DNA TGCGCCAGCAGCTTGATCGGACGGGAGGGCTACACCTTC. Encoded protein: CASSLIGREGYTF.